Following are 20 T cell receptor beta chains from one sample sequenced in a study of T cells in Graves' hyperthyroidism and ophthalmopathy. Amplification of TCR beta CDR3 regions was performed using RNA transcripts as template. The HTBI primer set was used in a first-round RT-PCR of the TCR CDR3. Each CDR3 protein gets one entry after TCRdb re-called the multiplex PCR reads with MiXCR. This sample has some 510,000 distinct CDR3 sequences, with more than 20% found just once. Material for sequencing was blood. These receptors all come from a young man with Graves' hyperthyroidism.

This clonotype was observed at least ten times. Here the CDR3 DNA reads TGTGCCAGCAGCACCAGGGGGGTTAATGGCAATCAGCCCCAGCATTTT. Its translation: CASSTRGVNGNQPQHF. The chain carries TRBV6-7 and TRBJ1-5; 7 bases agree with TRBD1. TRBV6-7 is labeled an ORF, and its function is uncertain. The ends lost 6 bases at V and 2 bases at J; junction bases unmatched: 10. The length of the CDR3 is 16 residues.

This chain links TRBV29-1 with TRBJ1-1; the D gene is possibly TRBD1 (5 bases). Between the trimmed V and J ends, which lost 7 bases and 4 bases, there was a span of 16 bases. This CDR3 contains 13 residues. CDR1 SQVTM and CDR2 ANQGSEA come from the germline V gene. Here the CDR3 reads CSAPDNTGTEAFF. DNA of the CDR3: TGCAGCGCGCCGGACAATACGGGCACTGAAGCTTTCTTT. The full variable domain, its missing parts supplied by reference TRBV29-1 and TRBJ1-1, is SAVISQKPSRDICQRGTSLTIQCQVDSQVTMMFWYRQQPGQSLTLIATANQGSEATYESGFVIDKFPISRPNLTFSTLTVSNMSPEDSSIYLCSAPDNTGTEAFFGQGTRLTVV.

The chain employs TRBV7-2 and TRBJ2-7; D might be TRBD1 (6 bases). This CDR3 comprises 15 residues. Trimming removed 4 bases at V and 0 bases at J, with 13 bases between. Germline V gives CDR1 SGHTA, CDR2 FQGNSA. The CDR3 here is CASSSSWGPSYEQYF. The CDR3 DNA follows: TGTGCCAGCAGCTCGTCCTGGGGGCCCTCCTACGAGCAGTACTTC.

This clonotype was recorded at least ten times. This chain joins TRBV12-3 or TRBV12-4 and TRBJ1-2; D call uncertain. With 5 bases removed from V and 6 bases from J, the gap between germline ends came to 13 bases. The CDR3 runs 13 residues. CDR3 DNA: TGTGCCAGCAGTCCCCCACTTCGTAATGGCTACACCTTC. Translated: CASSPPLRNGYTF.

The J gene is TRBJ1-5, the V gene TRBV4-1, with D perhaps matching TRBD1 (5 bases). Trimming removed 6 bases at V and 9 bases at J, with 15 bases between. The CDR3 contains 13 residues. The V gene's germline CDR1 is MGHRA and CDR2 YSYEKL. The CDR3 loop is CASSRQRGRPQHF. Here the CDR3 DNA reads TGCGCCAGCAGTCGACAGCGTGGGCGGCCCCAGCATTTT.

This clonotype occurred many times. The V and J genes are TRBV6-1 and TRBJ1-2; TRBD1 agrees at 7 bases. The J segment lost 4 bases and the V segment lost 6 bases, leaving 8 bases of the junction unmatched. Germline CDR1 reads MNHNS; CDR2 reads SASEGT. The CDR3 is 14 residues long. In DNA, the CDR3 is TGTGCCAGCAGCCCACAGGGGATAGGCTATGGCTACACCTTC. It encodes CASSPQGIGYGYTF.

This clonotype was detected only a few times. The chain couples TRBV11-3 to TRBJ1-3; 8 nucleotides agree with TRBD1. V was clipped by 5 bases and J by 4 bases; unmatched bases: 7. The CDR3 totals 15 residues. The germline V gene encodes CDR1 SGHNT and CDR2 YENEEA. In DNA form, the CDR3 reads TGTGCCAGCAGCCCGCAGGGGGCAAGCGGAAACACCATATATTTT. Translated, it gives CASSPQGASGNTIYF.

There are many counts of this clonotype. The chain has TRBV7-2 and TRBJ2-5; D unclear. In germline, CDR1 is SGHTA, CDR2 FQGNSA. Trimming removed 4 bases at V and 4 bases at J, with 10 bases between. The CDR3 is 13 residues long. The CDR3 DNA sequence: TGTGCCAGCAGCTACTCTGTCCGAGAGACCCAGTACTTC. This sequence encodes CASSYSVRETQYF.

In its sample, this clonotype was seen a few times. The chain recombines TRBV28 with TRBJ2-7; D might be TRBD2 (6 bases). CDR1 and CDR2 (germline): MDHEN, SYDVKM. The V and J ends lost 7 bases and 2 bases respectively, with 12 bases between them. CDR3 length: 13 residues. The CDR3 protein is CASNSGVTYEQYF. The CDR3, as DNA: TGTGCCAGCAATTCGGGGGTCACCTACGAGCAGTACTTC.

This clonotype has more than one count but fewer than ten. The CDR3 reads CASSLFWDRALQSSYEQYF. As DNA, the CDR3 is TGTGCCAGCAGCTTATTTTGGGACAGGGCCTTGCAGAGCTCCTACGAGCAGTACTTC. J is TRBJ2-7 and V is TRBV11-2, with TRBD1 matching over 9 bases. CDR3 size: 19 residues. Per the germline V gene, CDR1 is SGHAT and CDR2 is FQNNGV. With V trimmed by 2 bases and J by 0 bases, 14 bases remained unmatched.

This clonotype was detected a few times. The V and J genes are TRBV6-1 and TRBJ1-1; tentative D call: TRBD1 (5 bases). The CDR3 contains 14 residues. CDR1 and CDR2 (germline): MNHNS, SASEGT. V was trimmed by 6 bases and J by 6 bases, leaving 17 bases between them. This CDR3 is CASSFPFGGAEAFF. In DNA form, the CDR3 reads TGTGCCAGCAGCTTTCCCTTCGGGGGGGCTGAAGCTTTCTTT.

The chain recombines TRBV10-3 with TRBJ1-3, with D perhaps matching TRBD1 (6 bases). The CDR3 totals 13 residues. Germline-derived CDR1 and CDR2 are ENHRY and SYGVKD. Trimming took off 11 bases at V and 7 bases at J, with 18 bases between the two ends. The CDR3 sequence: CAVLQGVGNTIYF. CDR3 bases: TGTGCCGTACTACAGGGTGTAGGTAACACCATATATTTT.

Here the CDR3 DNA reads TGTGCTAGTGGTTTGGGCGTCACCGGGGAGCTGTTTTTT. Protein: CASGLGVTGELFF. V and J are TRBV12-5 and TRBJ2-2, with D unresolved. In germline, CDR1 is LGHNT, CDR2 FRNRAP. This CDR3 comprises 13 residues. Trimming stripped 1 base from V and 4 bases from J, with 4 bases between.

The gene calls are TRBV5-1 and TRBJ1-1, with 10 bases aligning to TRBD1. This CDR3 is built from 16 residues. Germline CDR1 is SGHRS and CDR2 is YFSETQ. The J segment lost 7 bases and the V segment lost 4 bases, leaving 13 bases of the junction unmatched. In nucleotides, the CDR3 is TGCGCCAGCAGCCTAGGGGGGACAGGGGCTTTCGGTGAAGCTTTCTTT. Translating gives CASSLGGTGAFGEAFF.

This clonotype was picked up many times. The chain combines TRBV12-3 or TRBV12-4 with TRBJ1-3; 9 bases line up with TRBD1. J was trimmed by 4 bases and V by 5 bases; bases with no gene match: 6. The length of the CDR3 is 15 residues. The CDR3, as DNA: TGTGCCAGCAGTCGGGGACAGGGAATCGGAAACACCATATATTTT. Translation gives CASSRGQGIGNTIYF.

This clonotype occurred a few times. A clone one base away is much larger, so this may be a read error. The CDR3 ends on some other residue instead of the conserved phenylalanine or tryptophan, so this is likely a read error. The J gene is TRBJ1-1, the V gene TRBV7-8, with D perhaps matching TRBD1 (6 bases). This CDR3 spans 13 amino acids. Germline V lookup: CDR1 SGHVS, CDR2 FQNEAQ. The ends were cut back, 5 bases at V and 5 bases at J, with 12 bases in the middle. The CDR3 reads CASSAQGGTEAFS. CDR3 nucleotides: TGTGCCAGCAGCGCACAGGGTGGAACTGAAGCTTTCTCT.

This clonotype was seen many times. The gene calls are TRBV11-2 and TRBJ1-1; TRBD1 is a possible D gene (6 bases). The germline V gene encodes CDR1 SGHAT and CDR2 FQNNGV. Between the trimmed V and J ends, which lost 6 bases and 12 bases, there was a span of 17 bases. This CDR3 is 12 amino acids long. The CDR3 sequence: CASRDRGSETFF. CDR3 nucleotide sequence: TGTGCCAGCAGGGACAGAGGGAGCGAAACTTTCTTT.

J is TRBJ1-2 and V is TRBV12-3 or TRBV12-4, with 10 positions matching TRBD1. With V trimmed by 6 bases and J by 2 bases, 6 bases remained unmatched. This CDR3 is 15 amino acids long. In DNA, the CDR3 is TGTGCCAGCAGGGGGGGACAGGGGCCGAACTATGGCTACACCTTC. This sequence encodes CASRGGQGPNYGYTF.

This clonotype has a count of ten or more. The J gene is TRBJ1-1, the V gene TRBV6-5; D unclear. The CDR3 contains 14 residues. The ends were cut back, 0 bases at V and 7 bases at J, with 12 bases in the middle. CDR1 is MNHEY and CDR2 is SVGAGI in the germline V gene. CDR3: CASSYSRAYGEAFF. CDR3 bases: TGTGCCAGCAGTTACTCACGGGCGTATGGTGAAGCTTTCTTT.

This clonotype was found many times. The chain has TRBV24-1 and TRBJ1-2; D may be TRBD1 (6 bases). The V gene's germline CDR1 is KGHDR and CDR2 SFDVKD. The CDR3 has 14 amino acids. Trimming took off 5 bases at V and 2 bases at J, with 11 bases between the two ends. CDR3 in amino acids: CATSASGHNYGYTF. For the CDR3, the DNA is TGTGCCACCAGTGCCTCGGGACACAACTATGGCTACACCTTC.